This TCR beta chain was captured by sequencing in a study of Ad26.COV2.S vaccination and SARS-CoV-2 variants. Specified treatment: around 19 received Ad26.COV2.S at low or high dose, single or two shots; about 5 received placebo; per-sample allocation not given. Collection of samples fell on day 63 after the first vaccine or placebo injection. Data came from immunoSEQ multiplex PCR; TCRdb stores just in-frame clones and leaves some out. The data show 350,000 to 500,000 clones, around 91% seen once. The sample in question was peripheral blood, obtained in a trial of Ad26.COV2.S vaccine versus placebo. The sequence came from a person aged 18-60 years who received the Ad26.COV2.S COVID-19 vaccine or a placebo.

CDR3 sequence reads: CASSLGEMVGQYF. CDR3 in DNA: TGTGCCAGCAGCTTAGGAGAGATGGTCGGGCAGTACTTC. V is TRBV7-8 and J is TRBJ2-7; unclear D gene. V was pared by 1 base and J by 9 bases, with 13 bases between. The CDR3 is 13 amino acids. Germline CDR1 SGHVS, CDR2 FQNEAQ.